The present TCR beta chain was sequenced within a study of OX40 agonist ivuxolimab in advanced cancers. Study-wide context: The patients got ivuxolimab, which is an agonistic anti-OX40 (CD134) antibody. Subjects had a mean age of about 65 years, with a range of about 23 to 85; around 84% were male. Findings and limits, study-wide: Still undetermined is the antigen specificity of the expanded peripheral T cells.

Blood specimens came from baseline, cycle 4 day 1, and cycle 7 day 1. Clones were read by immunoSEQ multiplex PCR, and TCRdb kept only the in-frame ones, dropping some. The data contain fewer than 85,000 clones, roughly 90% of them singletons. To note about this clone: Its matching antigen is unknown.

This CDR3 region has 13 residues. Trimming took off 4 bases at V and 0 bases at J, with 6 bases between the two ends. The germline CDR1 and CDR2 sequences are KGHSH and LQKENI. The chain recombines TRBV18 with TRBJ2-5; weak D call: TRBD2 (6 bases). Source: CD4+ or CD8+ T cells sorted from blood, taken in a trial of the OX40 agonist ivuxolimab. The receptor was isolated from an adult with an advanced solid tumor such as melanoma, head and neck, liver or kidney cancer. For the CDR3, the DNA is TGTGCCAGCTCACAGCGGGACCAAGAGACCCAGTACTTC. Protein product: CASSQRDQETQYF.